These 2 T cell receptor beta chains came from one sample sequenced in a study of identical twins. TCRdb re-derived calls from the 5' RACE reads in MiXCR, one entry per CDR3 protein. The table lists a few hundred thousand distinct CDR3 sequences, roughly 13% of them singletons. The same sample was also studied in work on yellow fever vaccine responses in identical twins.

The sample taken for sequencing was memory (CD45RO+) T cells sorted from blood. These receptors originate from a woman younger than 30 in good health.

Only a few counts were recorded for this clonotype. V is TRBV7-9 and J is TRBJ2-7, with 7 bases identical to TRBD2. Per germline, CDR1 SEHNR and CDR2 FQNEAQ (reference sequence). V shed 8 bases and J 3 bases; nucleotides not matched to a gene: 1. This CDR3 region has 11 residues. CDR3 sequence: CASGRGYEQYF. For the CDR3, the DNA is TGTGCCAGCGGGAGGGGCTACGAGCAGTACTTC.

The chain combines TRBV29-1 with TRBJ2-5; D not certain. Germline CDR1 reads SQVTM; CDR2 reads ANQGSEA. The V end was cut by 3 bases, the J end by 1 base, with 6 bases between. The CDR3 extends over 12 amino acids. The CDR3 sequence: CSVELLQETQYF. The CDR3 DNA follows: TGCAGCGTTGAGTTACTCCAAGAGACCCAGTACTTC.